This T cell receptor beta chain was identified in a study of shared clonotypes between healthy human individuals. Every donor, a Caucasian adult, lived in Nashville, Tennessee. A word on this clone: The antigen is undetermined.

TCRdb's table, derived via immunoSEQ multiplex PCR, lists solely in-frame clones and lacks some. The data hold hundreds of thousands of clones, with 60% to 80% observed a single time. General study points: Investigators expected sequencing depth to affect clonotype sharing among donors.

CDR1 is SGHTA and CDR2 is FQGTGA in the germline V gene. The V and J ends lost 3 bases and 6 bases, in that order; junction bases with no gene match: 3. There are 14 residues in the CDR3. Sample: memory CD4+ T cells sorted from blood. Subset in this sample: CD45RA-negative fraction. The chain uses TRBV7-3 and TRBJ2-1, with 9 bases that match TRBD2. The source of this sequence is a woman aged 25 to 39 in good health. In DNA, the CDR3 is TGTGCCAGCAGCTTTCTAGCGGGAAGCAATGAGCAGTTCTTC. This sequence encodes CASSFLAGSNEQFF.